A selection of T cell receptor beta chains follows, all from one sample in a study of control samples from healthy donors and cancer patients. TCRdb's copy holds only in-frame clones and misses some; the assay was immunoSEQ multiplex PCR. There are under 450,000 clones in the sample; approximately 92% occur only once, and around 6.8% lies in the top ten. The sample was PBMCs. These receptors came from a man aged 35 to 55 with head and neck cancer. Each CDR3 is given with its conserved first and last residue. A D gene is named only where the DNA matches it firmly. Clone size is shown for a subset of rows, as once, few, many or a class of expanded clone.

CDR3nt: TGCGCCAGCAGTGAGGACGGCGGCGGGGCTAATGAAAAACTGTTTTTT
CDR3aa: CASSEDGGGANEKLFF
d_gene: .
abundance: .
j_gene: TRBJ1-4
v_gene: TRBV10-2

CDR3nt: TGTGCCAGCAGTTTAGGAGGGGGAACCGGGGAGCTGTTTTTT
CDR3aa: CASSLGGGTGELFF
d_gene: .
abundance: .
j_gene: TRBJ2-2
v_gene: TRBV27

CDR3nt: TGTGCCAGTCGTCCAGGGGATTTCTATAATTCACCCCTCCACTTT
CDR3aa: CASRPGDFYNSPLHF
d_gene: .
abundance: .
j_gene: TRBJ1-6
v_gene: TRBV19

CDR3nt: TGTGCCAGTAGTTCTCCGGGACAGGGTACCTACGAGCAGTACTTC
CDR3aa: CASSSPGQGTYEQYF
d_gene: TRBD1
abundance: .
j_gene: TRBJ2-7
v_gene: TRBV19

CDR3nt: TGTGCCAGCAGCCCCGGAGGGTGGATGGAGCAGTACTTC
CDR3aa: CASSPGGWMEQYF
d_gene: .
abundance: .
j_gene: TRBJ2-7
v_gene: TRBV7-9

CDR3nt: TGTGCCAGCAGCGTAGGTGGGGGGCAGAGTGGCACAGATACGCAGTATTTT
CDR3aa: CASSVGGGQSGTDTQYF
d_gene: .
abundance: few
j_gene: TRBJ2-3
v_gene: TRBV9

CDR3nt: TGTGCCAGCAGCTTAGCGGGACGGGGGGGGATTTACAATGAGCAGTTCTTC
CDR3aa: CASSLAGRGGIYNEQFF
d_gene: TRBD2
abundance: .
j_gene: TRBJ2-1
v_gene: TRBV7-8

CDR3nt: TGTGCCAGCAGTTACTCCTACAGGGGTAACACCGGGGAGCTGTTTTTT
CDR3aa: CASSYSYRGNTGELFF
d_gene: TRBD1
abundance: .
j_gene: TRBJ2-2
v_gene: TRBV6-6

CDR3nt: TGCGCCAGCAGCCGCGATACGACAGGGATAGACATTCAGTACTTC
CDR3aa: CASSRDTTGIDIQYF
d_gene: TRBD1
abundance: .
j_gene: TRBJ2-4
v_gene: TRBV4-3

CDR3nt: TGTGCCAGCATAAGCTCTGGAAACACCATATATTTT
CDR3aa: CASISSGNTIYF
d_gene: .
abundance: .
j_gene: TRBJ1-3
v_gene: TRBV2

CDR3nt: TGTGCCAGCAGCAAGGGACAGGGAAGCACAGATACGCAGTATTTT
CDR3aa: CASSKGQGSTDTQYF
d_gene: TRBD1
abundance: once
j_gene: TRBJ2-3
v_gene: TRBV9

CDR3nt: TGTGCCAGCAGCGAGAGAGAGAGACAGGGGGGAAAGGACAATGAGCAGTTCTTC
CDR3aa: CASSERERQGGKDNEQFF
d_gene: TRBD1
abundance: .
j_gene: TRBJ2-1
v_gene: TRBV9

CDR3nt: TGTGCCAGCAGCTACAGCTACGAGCAGTACTTC
CDR3aa: CASSYSYEQYF
d_gene: .
abundance: .
j_gene: TRBJ2-7
v_gene: TRBV28

CDR3nt: TGTGCCAGTAGCCTAGGGTCGGGGGACGGCTACACCTTC
CDR3aa: CASSLGSGDGYTF
d_gene: .
abundance: .
j_gene: TRBJ1-2
v_gene: TRBV19

CDR3nt: TGTGCCAGCAGCGGAGGACTGGGGAACATTCAGTACTTC
CDR3aa: CASSGGLGNIQYF
d_gene: .
abundance: .
j_gene: TRBJ2-4
v_gene: TRBV5-6

CDR3nt: TGTGCCAGCAGCTCAGTCCGTATTGGACACGAGCAGCCCCAGCATTTT
CDR3aa: CASSSVRIGHEQPQHF
d_gene: .
abundance: .
j_gene: TRBJ1-5
v_gene: TRBV7-9

CDR3nt: TGCGCCAGCAGTGGACTAGCGGGACCGGCCTACGAGCAGTACTTC
CDR3aa: CASSGLAGPAYEQYF
d_gene: TRBD2
abundance: once
j_gene: TRBJ2-7
v_gene: TRBV10-2

CDR3nt: TGTGCCAGCAGCGCCGGGACAGGGGGTACCGGGGAGCTGTTTTTT
CDR3aa: CASSAGTGGTGELFF
d_gene: TRBD1
abundance: .
j_gene: TRBJ2-2
v_gene: TRBV5-6

CDR3nt: TGTGCCAGCACGGGGCAACTGAACACTGAAGCTTTCTTT
CDR3aa: CASTGQLNTEAFF
d_gene: .
abundance: .
j_gene: TRBJ1-1
v_gene: TRBV14

CDR3nt: TGTGCCAGCAGCCTGGGGCAGCCAGGATTCCGCGAGCAGTACTTC
CDR3aa: CASSLGQPGFREQYF
d_gene: .
abundance: once
j_gene: TRBJ2-7
v_gene: TRBV27

CDR3nt: TGTGCCAGCAGCCCCGGAGATCAGCCCCAGCATTTT
CDR3aa: CASSPGDQPQHF
d_gene: .
abundance: .
j_gene: TRBJ1-5
v_gene: TRBV6-2/TRBV6-3

CDR3nt: TGTGCCAGCAGGCCCGACAGATCTCAGCCCCAGCATTTT
CDR3aa: CASRPDRSQPQHF
d_gene: .
abundance: .
j_gene: TRBJ1-5
v_gene: TRBV6-5

CDR3nt: TGTGCCAGCAGCCGCAGGGGGTTGGATAATTCACCCCTCCACTTT
CDR3aa: CASSRRGLDNSPLHF
d_gene: TRBD1
abundance: .
j_gene: TRBJ1-6
v_gene: TRBV5-5

CDR3nt: TGTGCCAGCAGTCGCGACCTATCCATGAACACTGAAGCTTTCTTT
CDR3aa: CASSRDLSMNTEAFF
d_gene: .
abundance: .
j_gene: TRBJ1-1
v_gene: TRBV4-2

CDR3nt: TGTGCCAGCAGCTCCCGAGGACCTAGGAACACTGAAGCTTTCTTT
CDR3aa: CASSSRGPRNTEAFF
d_gene: .
abundance: .
j_gene: TRBJ1-1
v_gene: TRBV5-5

CDR3nt: TGTGCCACCAGTGATTTGCAGGTGAGTGATACGCAGTATTTT
CDR3aa: CATSDLQVSDTQYF
d_gene: .
abundance: .
j_gene: TRBJ2-3
v_gene: TRBV24-1

CDR3nt: TGTGCCAGCAGAAGGTGGGACAGCTTTGGACACGAGCAGTACTTC
CDR3aa: CASRRWDSFGHEQYF
d_gene: TRBD1
abundance: .
j_gene: TRBJ2-7
v_gene: TRBV11-2

CDR3nt: TGCGCCAGCAGCTGGGACTTGTTCTCCTACGAGCAGTACTTC
CDR3aa: CASSWDLFSYEQYF
d_gene: .
abundance: .
j_gene: TRBJ2-7
v_gene: TRBV5-1

CDR3nt: TGTGCCAGCAGCCGGACGTCTCCTCAGGGAGCTTTCTTT
CDR3aa: CASSRTSPQGAFF
d_gene: .
abundance: once
j_gene: TRBJ1-1
v_gene: TRBV5-6

CDR3nt: TGTGCCAGCAGCTTAGGAGGGGACACTGAAGCTTTCTTT
CDR3aa: CASSLGGDTEAFF
d_gene: .
abundance: .
j_gene: TRBJ1-1
v_gene: TRBV11-3

CDR3nt: TGTGCCAGCAGTTCAGTAGGGGGCACTAATGAAAAACTGTTTTTT
CDR3aa: CASSSVGGTNEKLFF
d_gene: TRBD1
abundance: .
j_gene: TRBJ1-4
v_gene: TRBV28

CDR3nt: TGTGCCAGCAGCTTAGATCTCTCTCTGTCTAGCACAGATACGCAGTATTTT
CDR3aa: CASSLDLSLSSTDTQYF
d_gene: .
abundance: .
j_gene: TRBJ2-3
v_gene: TRBV11-2

CDR3nt: TGTGCCAGTAGTATCCTCGGACTAGCCCCAAATGAGCAGTTCTTC
CDR3aa: CASSILGLAPNEQFF
d_gene: TRBD2
abundance: .
j_gene: TRBJ2-1
v_gene: TRBV19

CDR3nt: TGTGCCAGCAGTTACCGGGCAGGCCAAGGTCACTATGGCTACACCTTC
CDR3aa: CASSYRAGQGHYGYTF
d_gene: .
abundance: .
j_gene: TRBJ1-2
v_gene: TRBV6-5

CDR3nt: TGCGCCAGCAGCCGAGGGACAGGGGTCGAGCAGTACTTC
CDR3aa: CASSRGTGVEQYF
d_gene: TRBD1
abundance: .
j_gene: TRBJ2-7
v_gene: TRBV4-1

CDR3nt: TGTGCCAGCCGGCGACAGATTACAACTAATGAAAAACTGTTTTTT
CDR3aa: CASRRQITTNEKLFF
d_gene: .
abundance: .
j_gene: TRBJ1-4
v_gene: TRBV6-5

CDR3nt: TGCGCCAGCAGTGGGACAGCAGATTACGAGCAGTACTTC
CDR3aa: CASSGTADYEQYF
d_gene: TRBD1
abundance: few
j_gene: TRBJ2-7
v_gene: TRBV23-1

CDR3nt: TGTGCCAGCACCCAGGGAGGGAGAGGGCTCAATGAGCAGTTCTTC
CDR3aa: CASTQGGRGLNEQFF
d_gene: TRBD2
abundance: once
j_gene: TRBJ2-1
v_gene: TRBV7-2

CDR3nt: TGTGCGAGGGGTAACCGGAAAGCCGGGTACTTC
CDR3aa: CARGNRKAGYF
d_gene: .
abundance: .
j_gene: TRBJ2-5
v_gene: TRBV21-1

CDR3nt: TGCGCCAGCAGCTCGACGGGGGGTCTCAACAATGAGCAGTTCTTC
CDR3aa: CASSSTGGLNNEQFF
d_gene: TRBD2
abundance: .
j_gene: TRBJ2-1
v_gene: TRBV5-1

CDR3nt: TGCAGTGCTAGTCCTGGTCCCAACTATGGCTACACCTTC
CDR3aa: CSASPGPNYGYTF
d_gene: .
abundance: .
j_gene: TRBJ1-2
v_gene: TRBV20-1

CDR3nt: TGTGCCAGCAGCCACAGGGTTACTAGCACAGATACGCAGTATTTT
CDR3aa: CASSHRVTSTDTQYF
d_gene: .
abundance: .
j_gene: TRBJ2-3
v_gene: TRBV13

CDR3nt: TGTGCCAGCAGCTCCCTCCCAGGGGATAACACTGAAGCTTTCTTT
CDR3aa: CASSSLPGDNTEAFF
d_gene: .
abundance: .
j_gene: TRBJ1-1
v_gene: TRBV9

CDR3nt: TGTGCCAGTAGTACTTACAGGGGAACAGAGACCCAGTACTTC
CDR3aa: CASSTYRGTETQYF
d_gene: TRBD1
abundance: .
j_gene: TRBJ2-5
v_gene: TRBV19

CDR3nt: TGCAGCGTGGGGACAGGAAATCCCTACGAGCAGTACTTC
CDR3aa: CSVGTGNPYEQYF
d_gene: TRBD1
abundance: .
j_gene: TRBJ2-7
v_gene: TRBV29-1

CDR3nt: TGTGCCAGCAGTTACCCCCTAAGACAGGGGGTCAGCGAGCAGTACTTC
CDR3aa: CASSYPLRQGVSEQYF
d_gene: TRBD1
abundance: .
j_gene: TRBJ2-7
v_gene: TRBV6-5

CDR3nt: TGTGCCAGCAGCCCCTTAACTAGCGGAGTCGCCGAGCAGTACTTC
CDR3aa: CASSPLTSGVAEQYF
d_gene: TRBD2
abundance: once
j_gene: TRBJ2-7
v_gene: TRBV3-1/TRBV3-2

CDR3nt: TGTGCCAGCAGCTTAGCATCCGGGTCCGGAAACACCATATATTTT
CDR3aa: CASSLASGSGNTIYF
d_gene: .
abundance: .
j_gene: TRBJ1-3
v_gene: TRBV7-2

CDR3nt: TGTGCCAGCAGCTTGCAAGGGACTAGCGGGCTAGATACGCAGTATTTT
CDR3aa: CASSLQGTSGLDTQYF
d_gene: TRBD2
abundance: .
j_gene: TRBJ2-3
v_gene: TRBV7-2

CDR3nt: TGTGCCAGCAGTGCGCTGGGGGGGGCCACAGATACGCAGTATTTT
CDR3aa: CASSALGGATDTQYF
d_gene: .
abundance: .
j_gene: TRBJ2-3
v_gene: TRBV27

CDR3nt: TGTGCCAGCAGCCAAGAGTTTGGCGGCTACACCTTC
CDR3aa: CASSQEFGGYTF
d_gene: .
abundance: .
j_gene: TRBJ1-2
v_gene: TRBV14

CDR3nt: TGTGCCAGCAGCCACGGACTAGCGGAGAACACCGGGGAGCTGTTTTTT
CDR3aa: CASSHGLAENTGELFF
d_gene: TRBD2
abundance: .
j_gene: TRBJ2-2
v_gene: TRBV3-1/TRBV3-2

CDR3nt: TGTGCCAGCAGGGGCGGACAGGTCTATAACACTGAAGCTTTCTTT
CDR3aa: CASRGGQVYNTEAFF
d_gene: TRBD1
abundance: .
j_gene: TRBJ1-1
v_gene: TRBV27

CDR3nt: TGTGCCTGGAGCTCCCCCCAGCTCCAGGGGGGAGACTATGGCTACACCTTC
CDR3aa: CAWSSPQLQGGDYGYTF
d_gene: TRBD1
abundance: .
j_gene: TRBJ1-2
v_gene: TRBV30

CDR3nt: TGTGCCAGCAGTGAAAGCGGGGGAAACACCGGGGAGCTGTTTTTT
CDR3aa: CASSESGGNTGELFF
d_gene: TRBD2
abundance: .
j_gene: TRBJ2-2
v_gene: TRBV6-4

CDR3nt: TGTGCCAGCAAATGGGGAATTACCGGGGAGCTGTTTTTT
CDR3aa: CASKWGITGELFF
d_gene: .
abundance: .
j_gene: TRBJ2-2
v_gene: TRBV28

CDR3nt: TGTGCCAGCAGCGTAGGGTCATCTCGCGAGCAGTACTTC
CDR3aa: CASSVGSSREQYF
d_gene: .
abundance: .
j_gene: TRBJ2-7
v_gene: TRBV9

CDR3nt: TGTGCCATCAGAGCGACAGGGGACGCTGGAAACACCATATATTTT
CDR3aa: CAIRATGDAGNTIYF
d_gene: TRBD1
abundance: once
j_gene: TRBJ1-3
v_gene: TRBV10-3